A selection of T cell receptor beta chains follows, all from one sample in a study of beta chain features in type 1 diabetes. Libraries were prepared by immunoSEQ multiplex PCR; TCRdb keeps only in-frame clonotypes and omits some of them. This table has hundreds of thousands of clones, about 29% appearing once. The sequencing sample was made of naive CD4+ T cells from blood. These receptors all come from a man younger than 30 in good health. The CDR3 runs from the conserved cysteine through the conserved F or W. D genes are given only for firm matches. The size field is filled for only some rows; it gives once, few, many or a size class.

d_call | clone_size | j_call | v_call | cdr3_nt | cdr3_aa
TRBD2 | - | TRBJ2-1 | TRBV30 | TGTGCCTGGAGTGGACTAGCGGTCAACAATGAGCAGTTCTTC | CAWSGLAVNNEQFF
- | - | TRBJ2-7 | TRBV5-4 | TGTGCCAGCAGCACAAAGGACGGGAGCTCCTACGAGCAGTACTTC | CASSTKDGSSYEQYF
- | - | TRBJ2-7 | TRBV5-1 | TGCGCCAGCAGCTCCGAGTCAGGGACACACCTACGAGAGCAGTACTTC | CASSSESGTHLREQYF
- | - | TRBJ1-5 | TRBV18 | TGTGCCAGCTCACCAACGACAGGAATTAATCAGCCCCAGCATTTT | CASSPTTGINQPQHF
- | - | TRBJ2-3 | TRBV7-2 | TGTGCCAGCAGCCTCACTTCCTACGATACGCAGTATTTT | CASSLTSYDTQYF
- | few | TRBJ2-5 | TRBV20-1 | TGCAGTGCCCGCGGAGGGGAGACCCAGTACTTC | CSARGGETQYF
- | - | TRBJ2-5 | TRBV23-1 | TGCGCCAGCAGTCTCCCCCCGCCAGGGATAAGGGAGACCCAGTACTTC | CASSLPPPGIRETQYF
TRBD2 | few | TRBJ2-1 | TRBV5-1 | TGCGCCAGCAGCTTGGTGACTAGCGGTAATGAGCAGTTCTTC | CASSLVTSGNEQFF
TRBD2 | - | TRBJ2-5 | TRBV15 | TGTGCCACCAGCAGAAGACTAGCGGGAGGGGTGGAGACCCAGTACTTC | CATSRRLAGGVETQYF
- | few | TRBJ1-1 | TRBV7-9 | TGTGCCAGCAGCCTGGGGCAGGGCTACACTGAAGCTTTCTTT | CASSLGQGYTEAFF
- | once | TRBJ2-5 | TRBV27 | TGTGCCAGCAGTTTGGACGACAGGAAAGAGACCCAGTACTTC | CASSLDDRKETQYF
- | few | TRBJ2-5 | TRBV18 | TGTGCCAGTGGAAGAGAGACCCAGTACTTC | CASGRETQYF
TRBD1 | - | TRBJ2-7 | TRBV10-3 | TGTGCCATCAGTGAAGGGACAGGGTATGCCCACGAGCAGTACTTC | CAISEGTGYAHEQYF
TRBD2 | - | TRBJ2-5 | TRBV4-2 | TGTGCCAGCAGCCAAGATTCCCCTAGCGGGAGGGATCAAGAGACCCAGTACTTC | CASSQDSPSGRDQETQYF
- | - | TRBJ2-3 | TRBV5-1 | TGCGCCAGCAGCCAGGACAGCACAGATACGCAGTATTTT | CASSQDSTDTQYF
- | - | TRBJ2-4 | TRBV7-9 | TGTGCCAGCGAGATTTGGGGCAAAAACATTCAGTACTTC | CASEIWGKNIQYF
TRBD1 | - | TRBJ2-7 | TRBV19 | TGTGCCAGTAGCGCACGGACAGGGGGCTACGAGCAGTACTTC | CASSARTGGYEQYF
TRBD2 | few | TRBJ2-3 | TRBV11-2 | TGTGCCAGCAGCCCCGGGAAGCGGGAGTGGGGCACAGATACGCAGTATTTT | CASSPGKREWGTDTQYF
- | - | TRBJ1-4 | TRBV7-2 | TGTGCCAGCAGCCCAGAGCCGGCAACTAATGAAAAACTGTTTTTT | CASSPEPATNEKLFF
- | - | TRBJ2-3 | TRBV7-9 | TGTGCCAGCAGCTTAGCGGGTACCACAGATACGCAGTATTTT | CASSLAGTTDTQYF
TRBD2 | - | TRBJ2-3 | TRBV7-9 | TGTGCCAGCGCCTATCCACTAGCGGGAGGAACAGATACGCAGTATTTT | CASAYPLAGGTDTQYF
- | few | TRBJ2-7 | TRBV5-1 | TGCGCCAGCAGCCCTTGGGGATCCGGGACATGGGGCTACGAGCAGTACTTC | CASSPWGSGTWGYEQYF
- | - | TRBJ2-2 | TRBV27 | TGTGCCAGCAGTTTAGAGGGGTACGGCACCGGGGAGCTGTTTTTT | CASSLEGYGTGELFF
- | - | TRBJ2-3 | TRBV18 | TGTGCCAGCTCACCCTCGGGTGCAGATACGCAGTATTTT | CASSPSGADTQYF
- | few | TRBJ2-1 | TRBV21-1 | TGTGCCAGCAGAATCGTCCAGTCGGGCAATGAGCAGTTCTTC | CASRIVQSGNEQFF
- | few | TRBJ2-1 | TRBV6-5 | TGTGCCAGCAGTACGGGAGTCACCTACAATGAGCAGTTCTTC | CASSTGVTYNEQFF
- | few | TRBJ2-5 | TRBV7-2 | TGTGCCAGCAGCATCGGGACTCAAGAGACCCAGTACTTC | CASSIGTQETQYF
- | few | TRBJ2-7 | TRBV15 | TGTGCCACCAGCAGAGCCTTAACCTACGAGCAGTACTTC | CATSRALTYEQYF
- | - | TRBJ2-1 | TRBV30 | TGTGCCTGGAGTTTCAAACGAAGCTCCTACAATGAGCAGTTCTTC | CAWSFKRSSYNEQFF
- | - | TRBJ2-1 | TRBV7-6 | TGTGCCAGCAGCTTGGGCGGCTCCTACAATGAGCAGTTCTTC | CASSLGGSYNEQFF
- | few | TRBJ2-3 | TRBV30 | TGTGCCTGGACTAGCTCAAACACAGATACGCAGTATTTT | CAWTSSNTDTQYF
TRBD1 | - | TRBJ2-7 | TRBV27 | TGTGCCAGCAGTCCCCTGGGACAGGTCTTTAACTACGAGCAGTACTTC | CASSPLGQVFNYEQYF
- | few | TRBJ2-7 | TRBV14 | TGTGCCAGCAGCCTAGTCCCCGACCGATCCTACGAGCAGTACTTC | CASSLVPDRSYEQYF
- | few | TRBJ2-5 | TRBV15 | TGTGCCACCAGCAGCCACCAAGAGACCCAGTACTTC | CATSSHQETQYF
- | - | TRBJ1-2 | TRBV7-2 | TGTGCCAGCAGCTTAGCTCAAGGCTACACCTTC | CASSLAQGYTF
- | - | TRBJ2-5 | TRBV5-4 | TGTGCCAGCAGCTTGGCGGGTAGTCAAGAGACCCAGTACTTC | CASSLAGSQETQYF
- | - | TRBJ2-2 | TRBV5-1 | TGCGCCAGCAGCTTGGCCATACAGGGAACTGGCGGGGAGCTGTTTTTT | CASSLAIQGTGGELFF
- | - | TRBJ2-5 | TRBV28 | TGTGCCACCCTCCGCGGCCAAGAGACCCAGTACTTC | CATLRGQETQYF
- | - | TRBJ2-5 | TRBV7-2 | TGTGCCAGCAGCAGAAACAGGGAAGAGACCCAGTACTTC | CASSRNREETQYF
- | few | TRBJ2-1 | TRBV28 | TGTGCCAGCAGTTTCCGTGAGGATTACAATGAGCAGTTCTTC | CASSFREDYNEQFF
TRBD1 | - | TRBJ1-1 | TRBV5-1 | TGCGCCAGCAGCTTAACAGGGGAAGGTGAAGCTTTCTTT | CASSLTGEGEAFF
- | - | TRBJ2-2 | TRBV6-5 | TGTGCCAGCCCATACGACACCGGGGAGCTGTTTTTT | CASPYDTGELFF
- | few | TRBJ1-1 | TRBV18 | TGTGCCAGCTCTTCTACACTAAACACTGAAGCTTTCTTT | CASSSTLNTEAFF
- | few | TRBJ1-5 | TRBV28 | TGTGCCAGCCATGAGGCGGCGGGACCCCAGCATTTT | CASHEAAGPQHF
- | - | TRBJ1-4 | TRBV9 | TGTGCCAGCAGCCCCCGAGGACCAACTAATGAAAAACTGTTTTTT | CASSPRGPTNEKLFF
- | few | TRBJ2-1 | TRBV30 | TGTGCCTGCCCGAGAGGTAGGGCTTCCTACAATGAGCAGTTCTTC | CACPRGRASYNEQFF
- | - | TRBJ1-1 | TRBV30 | TGTGCCTGGAGGTCGGAGGGTGATACTGAAGCTTTCTTT | CAWRSEGDTEAFF
- | - | TRBJ1-5 | TRBV30 | TGTGCCTGGGCGGAACAGGGACATCAGCCCCAGCATTTT | CAWAEQGHQPQHF
- | - | TRBJ2-7 | TRBV4-1 | TGCGCCAGCAGCCAAGTGGGACACCGATACGAGCAGTACTTC | CASSQVGHRYEQYF
TRBD1 | - | TRBJ2-5 | TRBV5-4 | TGTGCCAGCAGCTTGGCCCTTGGACAGGCAAGGGAGACCCAGTACTTC | CASSLALGQARETQYF
- | - | TRBJ2-1 | TRBV21-1 | TGTGCCAGCCTTAGTAGAAATGAGCAGTTCTTC | CASLSRNEQFF
- | - | TRBJ2-7 | TRBV4-3 | TGCGCCAGCAGCCTAGCGGAGAGATCCTACGAGCAGTACTTC | CASSLAERSYEQYF